The 19 T cell receptor beta chains listed next were all sequenced from one sample in a study of long-term antiretroviral therapy in people with HIV. At the survey level, the v3.0 immunoSEQ assay was run. Only in-frame clones appear in the TCRdb table, and some are missing; sequencing was by immunoSEQ multiplex PCR. This sample has around 6,700 clones, with over 75% found just once. Sequenced here: unsorted PBMCs, sampled 3.7 years after starting antiretroviral therapy. The origin of the receptors is a woman between 50 and 59 years old with HIV.

The gene calls are TRBV29-1 and TRBJ1-1; no clear D gene. Between the trimmed V and J ends, which lost 6 bases and 1 base, there was a span of 3 bases. Germline CDR1 is SQVTM and CDR2 is ANQGSEA. The CDR3 sequence is 10 residues long. CDR3 loop: CSVRNTEAFF. The CDR3, as DNA: TGCAGCGTCCGGAACACTGAAGCTTTCTTT.

The chain links TRBV6-4 to TRBJ2-2; D possibly uses TRBD1 or TRBD2 (5 bases each). There are 17 residues in the CDR3. Germline-derived CDR1 and CDR2 are MRHNA and SNTAGT. V lost 4 bases to trimming and J lost 4 bases, with 19 bases between them. This CDR3 reads CASSVGGHDVITGELFF. The CDR3 bases are TGTGCCAGCAGTGTAGGAGGACATGATGTTATCACCGGGGAGCTGTTTTTT.

In its sample, this clone was seen once. The J gene is TRBJ1-2, the V gene TRBV29-1, with D possibly matching TRBD1 (6 bases). From germline, CDR1 is SQVTM and CDR2 ANQGSEA. Trimming stripped 5 bases from V and 5 bases from J, with 15 bases between. The CDR3 loop spans 13 amino acids. The CDR3 DNA is TGCAGCGTTTCCGGGACAAGGACTTATGGCTACACCTTC. Translated, it gives CSVSGTRTYGYTF.

The chain has TRBV5-1 and TRBJ1-1; D remains unclear. This CDR3 is 15 amino acids long. The V gene lost 4 bases and the J gene lost 1 base, with 14 bases spanning the gap. Germline loops: CDR1 SGHRS, CDR2 YFSETQ. CDR3 sequence reads: CASSLRQGGNTEAFF. The CDR3 region has the DNA TGCGCCAGCAGCCTTCGACAAGGAGGGAACACTGAAGCTTTCTTT. The full variable domain, in which reference TRBV5-1 and TRBJ1-1 provide the parts outside the CDR3, is KAGVTQTPRYLIKTRGQQVTLSCSPISGHRSVSWYQQTPGQGLQFLFEYFSETQRNKGNFPGRFSGRQFSNSRSEMNVSTLELGDSALYLCASSLRQGGNTEAFFGQGTRLTVV.

The rearrangement joins TRBV6-5 to TRBJ2-3; either TRBD1 or TRBD2 may fit D (5 bases each). Trimming pared 6 bases from V and 1 base from J, leaving 14 bases between. The CDR3 has 15 residues. The germline gives CDR1 MNHEY, CDR2 SVGAGI. The CDR3 protein is CASSPRDDGTDTQYF. CDR3 nucleotide sequence: TGTGCCAGCAGCCCCCGGGACGACGGCACAGATACGCAGTATTTT.

The chain recombines TRBV7-9 with TRBJ2-1; TRBD2 is a possible D gene (6 bases). The CDR3 runs to 17 residues. Germline V gene sequence: CDR1 SEHNR, CDR2 FQNEAQ (reference sequence). V lost 7 bases and J 1 base, leaving 20 bases between the germline ends. The CDR3 nucleotides read TGTGCCAGCAAATACTGGGGAGGAGGCGTATCCTACAATGAGCAGTTCTTC. Its translation: CASKYWGGGVSYNEQFF.

This rearrangement joins TRBV18 to TRBJ1-2; possible D gene TRBD1, 5 bases. This CDR3 has 14 residues. Per the germline V gene, CDR1 is KGHSH and CDR2 is LQKENI. Trimming removed 6 bases from V and 8 bases from J, with 19 bases in between. Written as DNA, the CDR3 is TGTGCCAGCTCTCACGGGACGGAAGAGGCCGGCTACACCTTC. It specifies CASSHGTEEAGYTF.

The chain combines TRBV13 with TRBJ2-1, with 14 bases identical to TRBD2. The CDR3 contains 15 residues. Germline values: CDR1 PRHDT, CDR2 FYEKMQ (reference sequence). J lost 9 bases, V lost 5 bases, and 6 bases had no gene match. The CDR3 region has the DNA TGTGCCAGCAGCCTTCCGGGACTAGCGGGAGTTGAGCAGTTCTTC. It specifies CASSLPGLAGVEQFF.

The chain couples TRBV6-1 to TRBJ1-3, with a possible D match to TRBD1 (5 bases). The ends were cut back, 4 bases at V and 0 bases at J, with 13 bases in the middle. Germline V gene sequence: CDR1 MNHNS, CDR2 SASEGT. The CDR3 runs 16 residues. CDR3 in amino acids: CASSGAGGHSGNTIYF. As DNA, the CDR3 is TGTGCCAGCAGTGGGGCCGGGGGTCACTCTGGAAACACCATATATTTT.

The gene calls are TRBV11-1 and TRBJ2-7; perhaps D is TRBD1 or TRBD2 (6 bases each). The CDR3 sequence is 14 residues long. The V end was cut by 1 base, the J end by 3 bases, with 10 bases between. Germline loops: CDR1 SGHAT, CDR2 FQDESV (reference sequence). The CDR3 protein is CASSLGGAFYEQYF. CDR3 in DNA: TGTGCCAGCAGCTTAGGGGGGGCGTTCTACGAGCAGTACTTC.

This clone was detected only a few times. This chain links TRBV27 with TRBJ1-1, with 7 bases fitting TRBD1. Germline CDR1 is MNHEY and CDR2 is SMNVEV (reference sequence). This CDR3 comprises 17 residues. The trim removed 0 bases at V and 0 bases at J, leaving 7 bases unmatched. The CDR3 nucleotides read TGTGCCAGCAGTTTATCGGTGGGGGGGACAGTGAACACTGAAGCTTTCTTT. This translates into CASSLSVGGTVNTEAFF.

This sequence joins TRBV28 and TRBJ2-7, with D possibly matching TRBD2 (7 bases). The CDR3 has 16 amino acids. CDR1 and CDR2 (germline): MDHEN, SYDVKM. Trimming stripped 4 bases from V and 3 bases from J, with 19 bases between. Here the CDR3 reads CASSSLGEGDLYEQYF. In DNA, the CDR3 is TGTGCCAGCAGTTCCCTTGGGGAGGGGGATCTCTACGAGCAGTACTTC.

The J gene is TRBJ1-5, the V gene TRBV6-5; 8 bases match TRBD1. Germline CDR1 MNHEY, CDR2 SVGAGI. With 5 bases clipped from V and 7 bases from J, the junction kept 4 bases outside the gene matches. CDR3 length: 13 amino acids. The CDR3: CASSADREQPQHF. In DNA, the CDR3 is TGTGCCAGCAGTGCGGACAGGGAACAGCCCCAGCATTTT.

The V call is TRBV7-8, the J call TRBJ2-1; weak D call: TRBD2 (5 bases). Germline V lookup: CDR1 SGHVS, CDR2 FQNEAQ. The V gene lost 1 base and the J gene lost 4 bases, with 11 bases spanning the gap. The CDR3 is 15 residues long. The CDR3 DNA reads TGTGCCAGCAGCTTAGGCGGGTATCTTTACAATGAGCAGTTCTTC. Translated, it gives CASSLGGYLYNEQFF.

The chain is built from TRBV28 and TRBJ1-4; D uncertain. V lost 5 bases to trimming and J lost 7 bases, with 11 bases between them. CDR3 length: 13 amino acids. Per the germline V gene, CDR1 is MDHEN and CDR2 is SYDVKM. CDR3 nucleotide sequence: TGTGCCAGCAGTCCCCCCGACATTGAAAAACTGTTTTTT. Amino acids: CASSPPDIEKLFF.

V is TRBV19 and J is TRBJ2-7; the match to TRBD2 covers 9 bases. This CDR3 comprises 16 residues. Germline assignment: CDR1 LNHDA and CDR2 SQIVND (reference sequence). V lost 5 bases to trimming and J lost 2 bases; unmatched junction nucleotides: 10. The CDR3 spells CASSVGGGRATYEQYF. The CDR3, as DNA: TGTGCCAGTAGTGTCGGTGGCGGGAGGGCGACCTACGAGCAGTACTTC.

The chain carries TRBV6-1 and TRBJ1-1; weak D call: TRBD1 (5 bases). The CDR3 length is 15 residues. The germline CDR1 and CDR2 sequences are MNHNS and SASEGT. V was clipped by 5 bases and J by 2 bases, with 15 bases between them. The CDR3 protein is CASSRQGRSNTEAFF. As DNA, the CDR3 is TGTGCCAGCAGTAGGCAGGGACGGAGTAACACTGAAGCTTTCTTT.

The rearrangement uses TRBV28 and TRBJ2-7; D is uncertain. There are 12 residues in the CDR3. CDR1 and CDR2 (germline): MDHEN, SYDVKM. V lost 2 bases, J lost 0 bases, and 2 bases lay in between. The CDR3 here is CASSLSSYEQYF. CDR3 DNA sequence: TGTGCCAGCAGTTTAAGCTCCTACGAGCAGTACTTC.

The chain carries TRBV5-4 and TRBJ2-7; perhaps TRBD1 as D (6 bases). Germline V gives CDR1 SGHNT, CDR2 YYREEE (reference sequence). The V and J ends lost 1 base and 5 bases respectively, with 13 bases between them. This CDR3 has 14 residues. The CDR3 DNA follows: TGTGCCAGCAGCTTGACAGGGAAAAGGGACGAGCAGTACTTC. Translating gives CASSLTGKRDEQYF.